The rows below give T cell receptor beta chains drawn from one sample of a study of blood T cell repertoires in COVID-19. Sequencing used immunoSEQ multiplex PCR; TCRdb keeps in-frame clones, though not all of them. The sample records roughly 350,000 clones, approximately 87% being singletons. Source material: peripheral blood. These receptors were collected from a woman between 50 and 59 years old with COVID-19, enrolled during active disease. CDR3s include the opening cysteine and the closing phenylalanine or tryptophan. The D gene is left open where the match is weak. For some rows the clone size is stated as once, few or many, or as a class when expanded; others skip it.

V,J,size,D,CDR3,DNA
TRBV11-3,TRBJ2-1,NA,NA,CASSLGGALLNEQFF,TGTGCCAGCAGCTTAGGCGGGGCCCTCTTGAATGAGCAGTTCTTC
TRBV6-1,TRBJ2-2,NA,TRBD2,CASSGLAGGLAGELFF,TGTGCCAGCAGTGGACTAGCGGGAGGGCTCGCCGGGGAGCTGTTTTTT
TRBV4-1,TRBJ2-5,NA,TRBD2,CASRRLAGVETQYF,TGCGCCAGCCGGCGGCTAGCGGGAGTCGAGACCCAGTACTTC
TRBV18,TRBJ2-2,NA,NA,CASSQQVSEELFF,TGTGCCAGCTCACAACAGGTTTCTGAGGAGCTGTTTTTT
TRBV5-8,TRBJ1-2,NA,NA,CASPGGGGEHGYTF,TGTGCCAGCCCCGGCGGGGGGGGCGAACATGGCTACACCTTC
TRBV9,TRBJ2-1,NA,TRBD2,CASSGAGAVANEQFF,TGTGCCAGCAGCGGCGCGGGAGCGGTAGCCAATGAGCAGTTCTTC
TRBV19,TRBJ2-7,NA,TRBD2,CASSSGTSGAYEQYF,TGTGCCAGTAGTTCTGGGACTAGCGGAGCCTACGAGCAGTACTTC
TRBV19,TRBJ2-5,NA,NA,CASSIDSPSAVETQYF,TGTGCCAGTAGTATAGATAGTCCCAGCGCGGTAGAGACCCAGTACTTC
TRBV30,TRBJ1-5,NA,NA,CAWSPGAKDQPQHF,TGTGCCTGGTCCCCAGGGGCAAAGGATCAGCCCCAGCATTTT
TRBV4-3,TRBJ2-6,NA,TRBD2,CASSQLWEGSGANVLTF,TGCGCCAGCAGCCAACTATGGGAGGGGTCCGGGGCCAACGTCCTGACTTTC
TRBV9,TRBJ1-2,NA,NA,CASSVGVPRRDGYTF,TGTGCCAGCAGCGTAGGGGTCCCCCGGAGGGATGGCTACACCTTC
TRBV3-1/TRBV3-2,TRBJ1-3,NA,NA,CAAGMMSSAIYF,TGTGCCGCCGGGATGATGAGTTCAGCCATATATTTT
TRBV4-1,TRBJ2-3,NA,TRBD2,CASSQALAGMGTDTQYF,TGCGCCAGCAGCCAAGCACTAGCGGGAATGGGTACGGATACGCAGTATTTT
TRBV6-5,TRBJ2-2,NA,NA,CASRYREHTGELFF,TGTGCCAGCAGGTACAGAGAACACACCGGGGAGCTGTTTTTT
TRBV6-6,TRBJ2-2,NA,NA,CASSYGGGSNTGELFF,TGTGCCAGCAGTTACGGGGGAGGTTCGAACACCGGGGAGCTGTTTTTT
TRBV5-1,TRBJ2-1,NA,NA,CASSTGGQRSYNEQFF,TGCGCCAGCAGCACCGGAGGGCAGAGGAGCTACAATGAGCAGTTCTTC
TRBV5-1,TRBJ2-2,once,NA,CASSLMGGVTTGELFF,TGCGCCAGCAGCTTGATGGGGGGAGTAACCACCGGGGAGCTGTTTTTT
TRBV6-5,TRBJ1-1,once,TRBD1,CASKPGGFLGTEAFF,TGTGCCAGCAAACCAGGGGGCTTTCTGGGCACTGAAGCTTTCTTT
TRBV3-1/TRBV3-2,TRBJ1-4,few,NA,CASSQDYAEKLFF,TGTGCCAGCAGCCAAGACTATGCGGAAAAACTGTTTTTT
TRBV3-1/TRBV3-2,TRBJ2-5,NA,TRBD2,CASGRGGRASETQYF,TGTGCCAGCGGAAGGGGCGGGAGGGCCTCTGAGACCCAGTACTTC
TRBV2,TRBJ2-7,NA,NA,CASTGLRYEQYF,TGTGCCAGCACTGGACTGCGCTACGAGCAGTACTTC
TRBV6-1,TRBJ1-2,NA,TRBD1,CASSDFKTGRYGYTF,TGTGCCAGCAGTGATTTTAAGACAGGGCGCTATGGCTACACCTTC